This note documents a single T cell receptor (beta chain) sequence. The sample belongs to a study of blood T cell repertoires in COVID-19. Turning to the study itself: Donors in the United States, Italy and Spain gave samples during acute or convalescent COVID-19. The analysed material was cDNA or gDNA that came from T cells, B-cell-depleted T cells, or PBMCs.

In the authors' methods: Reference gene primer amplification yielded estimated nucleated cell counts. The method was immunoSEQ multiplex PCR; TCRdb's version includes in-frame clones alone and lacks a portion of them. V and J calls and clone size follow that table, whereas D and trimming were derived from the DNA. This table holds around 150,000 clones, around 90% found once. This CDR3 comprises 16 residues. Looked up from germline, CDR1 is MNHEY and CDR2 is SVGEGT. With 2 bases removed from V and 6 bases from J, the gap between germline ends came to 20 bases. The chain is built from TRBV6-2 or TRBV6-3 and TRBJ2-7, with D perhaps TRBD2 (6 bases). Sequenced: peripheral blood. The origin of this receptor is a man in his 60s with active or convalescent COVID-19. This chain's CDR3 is CASSYTRLVGEIEQYF. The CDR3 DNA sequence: TGTGCCAGCAGTTACACAAGACTAGTGGGAGAGATCGAGCAGTACTTC.